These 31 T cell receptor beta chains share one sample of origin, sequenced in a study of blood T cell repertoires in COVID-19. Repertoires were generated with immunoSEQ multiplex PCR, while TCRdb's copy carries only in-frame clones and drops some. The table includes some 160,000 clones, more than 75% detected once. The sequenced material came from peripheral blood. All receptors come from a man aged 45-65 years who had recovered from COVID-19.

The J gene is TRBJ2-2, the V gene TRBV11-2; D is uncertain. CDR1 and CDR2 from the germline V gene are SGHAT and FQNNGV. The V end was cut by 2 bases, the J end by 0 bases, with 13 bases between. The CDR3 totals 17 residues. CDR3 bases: TGTGCCAGCAGCTTATTGAGCTCTTTCCCGAACACCGGGGAGCTGTTTTTT. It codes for CASSLLSSFPNTGELFF.

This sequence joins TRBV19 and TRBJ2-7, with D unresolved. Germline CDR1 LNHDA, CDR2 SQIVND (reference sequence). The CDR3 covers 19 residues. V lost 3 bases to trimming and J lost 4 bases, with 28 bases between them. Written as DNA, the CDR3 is TGTGCCAGTAGTATTCGCCCCTCGCGACTTCTCAGAGAGGCATACGAGCAGTACTTC. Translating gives CASSIRPSRLLREAYEQYF. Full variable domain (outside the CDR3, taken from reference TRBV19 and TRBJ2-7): DGGITQSPKYLFRKEGQNVTLSCEQNLNHDAMYWYRQDPGQGLRLIYYSQIVNDFQKGDIAEGYSVSREKKESFPLTVTSAQKNPTAFYLCASSIRPSRLLREAYEQYFGPGTRLTVT.

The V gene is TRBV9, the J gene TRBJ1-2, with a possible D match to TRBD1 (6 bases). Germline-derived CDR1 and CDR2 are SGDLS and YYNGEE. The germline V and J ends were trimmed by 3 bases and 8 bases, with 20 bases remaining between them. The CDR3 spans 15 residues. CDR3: CASSELGGGASGYTF. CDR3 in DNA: TGTGCCAGCAGCGAACTGGGCGGGGGCGCGAGCGGCTACACCTTC.

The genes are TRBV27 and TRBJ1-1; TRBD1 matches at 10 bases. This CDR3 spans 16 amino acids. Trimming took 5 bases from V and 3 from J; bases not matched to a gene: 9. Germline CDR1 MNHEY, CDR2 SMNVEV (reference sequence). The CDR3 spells CASSPRQGAGDTEAFF. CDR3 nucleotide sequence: TGTGCCAGCAGTCCCCGACAGGGGGCGGGCGACACTGAAGCTTTCTTT.

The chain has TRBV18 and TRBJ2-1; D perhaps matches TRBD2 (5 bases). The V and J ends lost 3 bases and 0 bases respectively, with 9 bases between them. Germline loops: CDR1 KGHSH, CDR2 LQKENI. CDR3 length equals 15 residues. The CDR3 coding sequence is TGTGCCAGCTCACCGGACTCTCTCTCCTACAATGAGCAGTTCTTC. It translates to CASSPDSLSYNEQFF.

The CDR3 region has the DNA TGCGCCAGCAGCCAAGTAACTAGCGGGCAAGAGACCCAGTACTTC. Its protein is CASSQVTSGQETQYF. The chain uses TRBV4-3 and TRBJ2-5; 9 bases line up with TRBD2. The CDR3 has 15 amino acids. J lost 2 bases, V lost 1 base, and 2 bases had no gene match. In germline, CDR1 is LGHNA, CDR2 YSLEER.

CDR3 sequence (DNA): TGTGCCAGCAGCCCAAAAGCAGGGAGGGGACTGTTTTTT. Its translation is CASSPKAGRGLFF. This chain uses TRBV7-2 with TRBJ1-4, with a weak D call TRBD1 (5 bases). The CDR3 covers 13 residues. The germline V gene has CDR1 SGHTA and CDR2 FQGNSA. Between the trimmed V and J ends, which lost 5 bases and 13 bases, there was a span of 17 bases.

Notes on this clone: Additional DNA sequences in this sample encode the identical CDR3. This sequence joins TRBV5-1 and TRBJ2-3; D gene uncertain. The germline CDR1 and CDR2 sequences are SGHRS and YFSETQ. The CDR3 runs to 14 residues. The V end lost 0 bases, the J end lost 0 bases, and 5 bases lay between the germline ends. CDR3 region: CASSLASSTDTQYF. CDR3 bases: TGCGCCAGCAGCTTGGCCTCTAGCACAGATACGCAGTATTTT.

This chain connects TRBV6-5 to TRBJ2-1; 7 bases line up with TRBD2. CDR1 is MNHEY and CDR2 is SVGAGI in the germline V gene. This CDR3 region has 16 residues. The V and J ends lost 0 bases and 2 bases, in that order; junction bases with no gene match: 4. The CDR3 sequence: CASSYSIAGAYNEQFF. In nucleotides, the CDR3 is TGTGCCAGCAGTTACTCGATCGCGGGGGCCTACAATGAGCAGTTCTTC.

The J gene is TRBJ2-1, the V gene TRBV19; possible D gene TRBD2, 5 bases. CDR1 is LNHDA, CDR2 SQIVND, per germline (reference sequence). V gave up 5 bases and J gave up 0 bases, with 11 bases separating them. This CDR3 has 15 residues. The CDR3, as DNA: TGTGCCAGTAGTTTAAGCGGAAACTCCTACAATGAGCAGTTCTTC. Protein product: CASSLSGNSYNEQFF.

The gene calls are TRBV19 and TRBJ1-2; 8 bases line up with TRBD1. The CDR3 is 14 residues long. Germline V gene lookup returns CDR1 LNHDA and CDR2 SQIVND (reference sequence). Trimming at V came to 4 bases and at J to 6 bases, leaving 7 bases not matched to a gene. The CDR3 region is CASSSQDRVDGYTF. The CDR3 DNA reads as TGTGCCAGTAGTAGCCAGGACAGGGTTGATGGCTACACCTTC.

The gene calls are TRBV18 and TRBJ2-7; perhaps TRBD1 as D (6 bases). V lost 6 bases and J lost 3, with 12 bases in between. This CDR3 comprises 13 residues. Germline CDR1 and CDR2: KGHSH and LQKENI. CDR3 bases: TGTGCCAGCTCTCAGACAGGAATCTACGAGCAGTACTTC. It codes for CASSQTGIYEQYF. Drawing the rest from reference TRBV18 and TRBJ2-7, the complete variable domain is NAGVMQNPRHLVRRRGQEARLRCSPMKGHSHVYWYRQLPEEGLKFMVYLQKENIIDESGMPKERFSAEFPKEGPSILRIQQVVRGDSAAYFCASSQTGIYEQYFGPGTRLTVT.

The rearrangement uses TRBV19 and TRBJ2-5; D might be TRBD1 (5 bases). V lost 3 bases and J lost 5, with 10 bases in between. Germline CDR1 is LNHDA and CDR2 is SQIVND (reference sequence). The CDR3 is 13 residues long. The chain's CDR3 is CASSIQGVETQYF. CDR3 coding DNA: TGTGCCAGTAGTATCCAGGGTGTGGAGACCCAGTACTTC.

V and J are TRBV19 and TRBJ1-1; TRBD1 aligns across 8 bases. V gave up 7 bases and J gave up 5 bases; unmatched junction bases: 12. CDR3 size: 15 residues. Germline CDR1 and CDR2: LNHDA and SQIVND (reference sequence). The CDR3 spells CASTPRTGGGTEAFF. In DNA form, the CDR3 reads TGTGCCAGTACCCCCCGAACAGGGGGGGGGACTGAAGCTTTCTTT.

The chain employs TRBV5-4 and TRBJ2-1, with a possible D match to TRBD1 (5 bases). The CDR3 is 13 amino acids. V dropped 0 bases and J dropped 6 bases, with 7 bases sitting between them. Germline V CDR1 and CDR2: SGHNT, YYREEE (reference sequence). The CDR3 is CASSLGQPNEQFF. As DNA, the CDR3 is TGTGCCAGCAGCTTGGGACAGCCCAATGAGCAGTTCTTC. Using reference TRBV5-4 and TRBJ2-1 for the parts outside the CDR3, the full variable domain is ETGVTQSPTHLIKTRGQQVTLRCSSQSGHNTVSWYQQALGQGPQFIFQYYREEENGRGNFPPRFSGLQFPNYSSELNVNALELDDSALYLCASSLGQPNEQFFGPGTRLTVL.

The CDR3 loop is CASSLAGGPLNEQFF. The CDR3 coding sequence is TGTGCCAGTAGTCTAGCGGGGGGGCCCCTCAATGAGCAGTTCTTC. This chain joins TRBV19 and TRBJ2-1; 12 positions match TRBD2. The CDR3 totals 15 residues. With 5 bases clipped from V and 6 bases from J, the junction kept 5 bases outside the gene matches. CDR1 and CDR2 from the germline V gene are LNHDA and SQIVND (reference sequence).

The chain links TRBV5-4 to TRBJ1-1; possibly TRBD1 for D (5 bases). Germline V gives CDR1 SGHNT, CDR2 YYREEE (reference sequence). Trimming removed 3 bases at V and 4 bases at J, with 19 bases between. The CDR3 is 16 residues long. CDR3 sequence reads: CASSSRVALTGTEAFF. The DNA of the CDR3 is TGTGCCAGCAGCTCCAGGGTGGCCCTTACCGGCACTGAAGCTTTCTTT.

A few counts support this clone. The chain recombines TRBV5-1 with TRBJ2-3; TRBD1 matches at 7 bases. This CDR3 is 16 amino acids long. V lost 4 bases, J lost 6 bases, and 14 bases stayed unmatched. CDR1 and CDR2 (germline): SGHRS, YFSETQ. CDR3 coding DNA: TGCGCCAGCAGCGCTTTAGGACCAGGGGGATTCGATACGCAGTATTTT. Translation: CASSALGPGGFDTQYF.

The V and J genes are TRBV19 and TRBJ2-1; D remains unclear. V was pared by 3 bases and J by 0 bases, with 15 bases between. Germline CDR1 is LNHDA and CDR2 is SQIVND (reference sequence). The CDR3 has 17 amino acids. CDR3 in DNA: TGTGCCAGTAGTATGGCCTTGATGACGGGCTCCTACAATGAGCAGTTCTTC. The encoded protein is CASSMALMTGSYNEQFF.

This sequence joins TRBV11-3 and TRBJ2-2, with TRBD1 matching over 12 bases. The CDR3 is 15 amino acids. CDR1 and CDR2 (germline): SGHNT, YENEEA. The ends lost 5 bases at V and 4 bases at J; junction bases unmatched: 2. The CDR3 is CASSGTGGGTGELFF. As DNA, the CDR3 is TGTGCCAGCAGCGGGACAGGGGGCGGCACCGGGGAGCTGTTTTTT.

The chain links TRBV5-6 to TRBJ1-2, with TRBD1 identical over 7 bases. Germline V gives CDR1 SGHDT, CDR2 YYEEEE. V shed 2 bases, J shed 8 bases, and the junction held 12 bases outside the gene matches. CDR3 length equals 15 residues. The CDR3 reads CASSFRNRGLGGYTF. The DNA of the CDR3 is TGTGCCAGCAGCTTCAGAAACAGGGGATTAGGGGGCTACACCTTC.

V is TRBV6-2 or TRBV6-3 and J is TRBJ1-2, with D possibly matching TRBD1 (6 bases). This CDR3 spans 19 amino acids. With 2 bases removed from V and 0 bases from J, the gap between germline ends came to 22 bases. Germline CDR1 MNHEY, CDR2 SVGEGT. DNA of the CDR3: TGTGCCAGCAGTTACGGGCGCGCGGACAGCCGGATTTCTAACTATGGCTACACCTTC. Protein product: CASSYGRADSRISNYGYTF.

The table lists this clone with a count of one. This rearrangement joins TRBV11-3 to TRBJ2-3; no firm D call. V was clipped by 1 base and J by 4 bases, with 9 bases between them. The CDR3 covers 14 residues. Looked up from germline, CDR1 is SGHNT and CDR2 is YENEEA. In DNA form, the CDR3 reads TGTGCCAGCAGCTTAGCCTCCCCTCCAGATACGCAGTATTTT. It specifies CASSLASPPDTQYF.

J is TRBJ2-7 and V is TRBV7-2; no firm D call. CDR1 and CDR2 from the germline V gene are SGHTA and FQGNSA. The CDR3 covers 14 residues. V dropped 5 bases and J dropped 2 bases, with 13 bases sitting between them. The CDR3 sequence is CASSISGSTYEQYF. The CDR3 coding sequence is TGTGCCAGCAGCATCAGTGGCTCAACCTACGAGCAGTACTTC.

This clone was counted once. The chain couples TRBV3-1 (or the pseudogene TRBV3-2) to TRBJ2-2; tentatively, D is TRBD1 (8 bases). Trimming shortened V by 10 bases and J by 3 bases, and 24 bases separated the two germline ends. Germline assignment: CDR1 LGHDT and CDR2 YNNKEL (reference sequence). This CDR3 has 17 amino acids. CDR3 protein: CAILDRVPRGDTGELFF. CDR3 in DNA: TGTGCCATCCTGGACAGGGTTCCACGGGGGGACACCGGGGAGCTGTTTTTT.

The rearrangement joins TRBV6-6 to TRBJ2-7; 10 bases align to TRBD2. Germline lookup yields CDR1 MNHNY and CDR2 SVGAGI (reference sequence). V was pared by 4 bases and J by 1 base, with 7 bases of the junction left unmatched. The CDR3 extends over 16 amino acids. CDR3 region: CASSFLSGRPSYEQYF. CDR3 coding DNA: TGTGCCAGCAGTTTCCTTAGCGGGAGGCCTTCCTACGAGCAGTACTTC.

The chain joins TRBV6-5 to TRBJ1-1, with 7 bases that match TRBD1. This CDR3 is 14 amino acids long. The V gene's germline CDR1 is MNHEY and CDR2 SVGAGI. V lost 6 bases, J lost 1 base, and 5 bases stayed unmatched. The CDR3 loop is CASSPQGGNTEAFF. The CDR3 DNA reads TGTGCCAGCAGCCCCCAGGGGGGGAACACTGAAGCTTTCTTT.

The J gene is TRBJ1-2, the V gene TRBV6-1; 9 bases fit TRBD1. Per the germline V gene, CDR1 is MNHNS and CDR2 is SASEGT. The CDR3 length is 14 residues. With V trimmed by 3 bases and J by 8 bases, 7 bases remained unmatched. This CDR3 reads CASSERDRAGGYTF. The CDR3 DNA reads TGTGCCAGCAGTGAGAGGGACAGGGCGGGAGGCTACACCTTC.

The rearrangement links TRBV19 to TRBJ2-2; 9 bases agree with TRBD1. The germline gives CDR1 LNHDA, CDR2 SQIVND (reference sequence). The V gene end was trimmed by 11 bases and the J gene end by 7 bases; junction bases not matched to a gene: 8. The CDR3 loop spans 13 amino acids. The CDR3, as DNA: TGTGCCTGTGACAGGGGGAGCCTCGGGGAGCTGTTTTTT. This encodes CACDRGSLGELFF.

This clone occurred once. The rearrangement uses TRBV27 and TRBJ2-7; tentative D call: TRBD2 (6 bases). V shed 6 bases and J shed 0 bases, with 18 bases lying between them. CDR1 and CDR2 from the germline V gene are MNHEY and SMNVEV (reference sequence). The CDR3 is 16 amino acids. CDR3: CASRDLGRPSSYEQYF. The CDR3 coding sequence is TGTGCCAGCAGGGACCTCGGGAGACCCTCCTCCTACGAGCAGTACTTC.

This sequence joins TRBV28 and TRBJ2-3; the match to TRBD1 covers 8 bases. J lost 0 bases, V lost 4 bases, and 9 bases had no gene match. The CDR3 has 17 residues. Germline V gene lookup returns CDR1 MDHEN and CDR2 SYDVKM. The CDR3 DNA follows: TGTGCCAGCAGTTCCCAGGGGACAGGAATTAGCACAGATACGCAGTATTTT. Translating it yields CASSSQGTGISTDTQYF.